Sequencing of this TCR beta chain was carried out in a study of cytomegalovirus exposure and HLA in healthy donors. Study results and limitations: In a later analysis, V- and J-gene trimming of beta chains associated with a DCLRE1C missense variant, replicated independently. The study labeled 164 TCR beta chains cytomegalovirus-associated. A prior analysis recorded that most TCR beta V segments were productive about 87% or about 30% of the time.

The CDR3 is made up of 17 amino acids. Germline CDR1 is LGHNA and CDR2 is YNFKEQ. Trimming took 3 bases from V and 7 from J; bases not matched to a gene: 12. The PCR had 60 Vbeta and 13 Jbeta primers. The assay was immunoSEQ multiplex PCR, and TCRdb's table has in-frame clones only and misses some. The table shows 110,000 to 150,000 clones, with roughly 80% occurring only once. For this clone: Its target is not known.

The sequenced material came from PBMCs. This clonotype originated in a female donor in good health and CMV-seronegative. The chain employs TRBV4-2 and TRBJ2-1; 10 positions agree with TRBD2. DNA of the CDR3: TGTGCCAGCAGCCATGGACTAGCGGACAGAGGGCTAAATGAGCAGTTCTTC. It translates to CASSHGLADRGLNEQFF.